This T cell receptor beta chain originates from a study of cytomegalovirus exposure and HLA in healthy donors. Whole-study findings and limits: TRBV6-2, TRBV6-3 and some other V segments were excluded as indistinguishable. Later analysis reportedly placed an Asian-associated ancestry cluster below the approximately 650-donor mean in N-insertions.

The primer mix had 60 Vbeta and 13 Jbeta primers. The method was immunoSEQ multiplex PCR; TCRdb's version includes in-frame clones alone and lacks a portion of them. The profile shows about 200,000 clones, approximately 80% of them singletons. Germline CDR1 reads KGHSH; CDR2 reads LQKENI. The trim removed 6 bases at V and 2 bases at J, leaving 3 bases unmatched. The CDR3 loop spans 13 amino acids. In regard to this clone: Its antigen is unidentified.

Sample: PBMCs. The rearrangement links TRBV18 to TRBJ1-2; 7 nucleotides agree with TRBD1. The sequence came from a man in his forties or fifties in good health and CMV-seronegative. The CDR3 reads CASSETGNYGYTF. DNA of the CDR3: TGTGCCAGCTCCGAGACAGGGAACTATGGCTACACCTTC. The entire variable domain, with the rest obtained from reference TRBV18 and TRBJ1-2, is as follows: NAGVMQNPRHLVRRRGQEARLRCSPMKGHSHVYWYRQLPEEGLKFMVYLQKENIIDESGMPKERFSAEFPKEGPSILRIQQVVRGDSAAYFCASSETGNYGYTFGSGTRLTVV.